Detailed here is one TCR beta chain. Germline CDR1 MNHEY, CDR2 SVGAGI. The CDR3 is made up of 15 amino acids. J was trimmed by 0 bases and V by 2 bases; bases with no gene match: 3. Clones were sequenced by immunoSEQ multiplex PCR, and TCRdb holds only the in-frame ones, with some missing. The data contain about 150,000 clones, approximately 86% of them singletons. The data are from a study of T cell responses to AZD1222 COVID-19 vaccine. The chain combines TRBV6-5 with TRBJ1-2, with TRBD1 matching over 7 bases. The receptor was isolated from an adult who had recovered from COVID-19. The sequencing here drew on peripheral blood, taken after recovery from COVID-19. CDR3: CASSYDRVPNYGYTF. In nucleotides, the CDR3 is TGTGCCAGCAGTTACGACAGGGTGCCTAACTATGGCTACACCTTC.